Listed below are T cell receptor beta chains from one sample, sequenced in a study of blood T cell repertoires in COVID-19. The method was immunoSEQ multiplex PCR; TCRdb's version includes in-frame clones alone and lacks a portion of them. Among under 95,000 clones, about 85% were seen once, and the ten largest hold under 3.5%. Material: peripheral blood. Receptors originate from a woman older than 75 with COVID-19, enrolled during active disease. The CDR3 runs from the conserved cysteine through the conserved F or W. The order of the fields is V gene, J gene, D gene, clone size, CDR3 protein, CDR3 DNA. A D gene is named only where the DNA matches it firmly. Rows may omit the clone size; those that give it use once, few, many or a size class.

>TRBV27|TRBJ2-7|TRBD1|-
CASSAPARQGSYEQYF
TGTGCCAGCAGTGCCCCGGCTAGACAGGGCTCCTACGAGCAGTACTTC
>TRBV10-1|TRBJ2-7|-|-
CASSESRCRGEYEQYF
TGCGCCAGCAGTGAGTCGCGCTGCAGGGGTGAGTACGAGCAGTACTTC
>TRBV7-9|TRBJ2-7|TRBD2|-
CASRVGTSGKGGHEQYF
TGTGCCAGCAGAGTAGGGACTAGCGGGAAGGGAGGACACGAGCAGTACTTC
>TRBV18|TRBJ2-7|-|once
CASSLQQGSDEQYF
TGTGCCAGCTCACTCCAACAGGGATCGGACGAGCAGTACTTC
>TRBV30|TRBJ2-3|TRBD2|-
CAWSVGLEPDTQYF
TGTGCCTGGAGCGTCGGACTAGAGCCAGATACGCAGTATTTT
>TRBV18|TRBJ2-7|-|-
CASSPSTGAYEQYF
TGTGCCAGCTCACCTTCGACAGGTGCCTACGAGCAGTACTTC
>TRBV4-2|TRBJ2-7|TRBD1|few
CASSPSRGSGTGMGKQYF
TGTGCCAGCAGCCCATCAAGGGGGTCCGGGACAGGGATGGGGAAGCAGTACTTC
>TRBV5-1|TRBJ2-7|TRBD1|-
CASSLFSGQGDYEQYF
TGCGCCAGCAGCTTGTTCTCGGGACAGGGTGACTACGAGCAGTACTTC
>TRBV6-5|TRBJ1-1|-|-
CSNQGQPISEAFF
TGTTCCAACCAAGGACAACCGATATCTGAAGCTTTCTTT
>TRBV20-1|TRBJ2-1|TRBD2|-
CSASWSGSVVNEQFF
TGCAGTGCTAGTTGGAGCGGGAGCGTGGTGAATGAGCAGTTCTTC
>TRBV18|TRBJ2-7|TRBD1|-
CASSQQGDYEQYF
TGTGCCAGCTCACAACAGGGGGACTACGAGCAGTACTTC
>TRBV7-8|TRBJ2-7|-|-
CASSADFAGSYEQYF
TGTGCCAGCAGCGCGGACTTCGCCGGGTCCTACGAGCAGTACTTC
>TRBV24-1|TRBJ2-7|-|-
CATSAGVPYEQYF
TGTGCCACCAGTGCCGGGGTCCCCTACGAGCAGTACTTC
>TRBV30|TRBJ2-7|-|-
CARDFGAEQYF
TGTGCCCGGGACTTTGGGGCCGAGCAGTACTTC
>TRBV7-8|TRBJ1-1|-|-
CASSSGGGGSGYTEAFF
TGTGCCAGCAGCTCCGGGGGCGGGGGGAGCGGGTACACTGAAGCTTTCTTT
>TRBV30|TRBJ1-5|-|-
CAWSVSRTGPNQPQHF
TGTGCCTGGAGTGTATCCAGAACAGGACCGAATCAGCCCCAGCATTTT
>TRBV24-1|TRBJ1-2|-|-
CATSDLGGGYTF
TGTGCCACCAGTGATTTAGGAGGGGGCTACACCTTC
>TRBV7-9|TRBJ1-1|-|-
CASSSGHGNTEAFF
TGTGCCAGCAGCTCGGGACACGGGAACACTGAAGCTTTCTTT
>TRBV5-6|TRBJ2-7|TRBD2|-
CASSFLAGGFSRWEQYF
TGTGCCAGCAGCTTTCTAGCGGGGGGATTTTCTCGTTGGGAGCAGTACTTC
>TRBV7-8|TRBJ1-2|-|-
CASSLVGPTGHGYTF
TGTGCCAGCAGCTTAGTCGGGCCGACAGGTCATGGCTACACCTTC
>TRBV2|TRBJ1-1|TRBD1|-
CASSKQGIMNTEAFF
TGTGCCAGCAGTAAACAGGGGATTATGAACACTGAAGCTTTCTTT
>TRBV30|TRBJ1-4|TRBD1|-
CAWSRDRVEKLFF
TGTGCCTGGTCTAGGGACAGGGTTGAAAAACTGTTTTTT
>TRBV5-1|TRBJ2-2|-|few
CASQVGTTNTGELFF
TGCGCCAGCCAAGTTGGGACAACGAACACCGGGGAGCTGTTTTTT
>TRBV2|TRBJ1-2|-|-
CASSPQVRYTF
TGTGCCAGCAGCCCCCAGGTTCGCTACACCTTC
>TRBV7-9|TRBJ1-1|-|-
CASSRRASGGNTEAFF
TGTGCCAGCAGCCGCAGGGCCTCGGGAGGGAACACTGAAGCTTTCTTT
>TRBV3-1/TRBV3-2|TRBJ2-3|-|-
CASSHPFTDTQYF
TGTGCCAGCAGCCACCCGTTCACAGATACGCAGTATTTT
>TRBV7-8|TRBJ1-1|-|-
CASSLDRNTEAFF
TGTGCCAGCAGCTTAGATAGGAACACTGAAGCTTTCTTT
>TRBV2|TRBJ1-2|-|-
CASSELLGGGYTF
TGTGCCAGCAGTGAACTTCTGGGAGGCGGCTACACCTTC
>TRBV24-1|TRBJ1-1|-|few
CATSDFGGTEAFF
TGTGCCACCAGTGATTTCGGGGGGACTGAAGCTTTCTTT
>TRBV9|TRBJ1-1|-|once
CASSPTANTEAFF
TGTGCCAGCAGCCCTACCGCAAACACTGAAGCTTTCTTT
>TRBV20-1|TRBJ1-1|TRBD1|-
CSASNFQGGTEAFF
TGCAGTGCTAGTAATTTTCAGGGGGGAACTGAAGCTTTCTTT